These 21 T cell receptor beta chains were all obtained from the same sample, sequenced in a study of CXCR3-negative and CXCR3-positive naive CD8 T cells. The study made its TRB cDNA libraries by 5' RACE, adding UMI labels. TCRdb reprocessed the 5' RACE reads; each CDR3 protein has one entry and no DNA is given. There are about 130,000 distinct CDR3 sequences in the sample, with approximately 0.29% held by the top ten. What was sequenced was naive CXCR3- CD8+ T cells from blood. Subset described: CD45RO-CCR7+CD27+CD95- naive CD8+ T cells lacking CXCR3 (TNR3-). Source of these receptors: a human donor in good health. Some clones in this sample may be carry-over from other donors' samples.

The chain couples TRBV9 to TRBJ2-2. This CDR3 spans 13 amino acids. Germline V lookup: CDR1 SGDLS, CDR2 YYNGEE. The CDR3 protein is CASSVGGAGELFF. The complete variable domain, with remaining parts taken from reference TRBV9 and TRBJ2-2, reads DSGVTQTPKHLITATGQRVTLRCSPRSGDLSVYWYQQSLDQGLQFLIQYYNGEERAKGNILERFSAQQFPDLHSELNLSSLELGDSALYFCASSVGGAGELFFGEGSRLTVL.

The V and J genes are TRBV3-1 and TRBJ2-5; TCRdb gives TRBD1 as the D gene, but with no DNA this cannot be confirmed. This CDR3 region has 19 residues. Germline lookup yields CDR1 LGHDT and CDR2 YNNKEL (reference sequence). The CDR3 is CASSPPGGLPNFSRETQYF.

This chain's CDR3 is CSVSSLLEDEQFF. The V gene is TRBV29-1, the J gene TRBJ2-1. The CDR3 has 13 residues. Germline CDR1 reads SQVTM; CDR2 reads ANQGSEA.

The chain combines TRBV29-1 with TRBJ1-4. Germline V lookup: CDR1 SQVTM, CDR2 ANQGSEA. CDR3 size: 12 residues. The CDR3 spells CSVVLIGEKLFF.

This CDR3 reads CATSRDRSNEQFF. The genes are TRBV15 and TRBJ2-1. The CDR3 runs 13 residues. The germline gives CDR1 LNHNV, CDR2 YYDKDF (reference sequence).

The CDR3 sequence: CASSQHYGPESYSGTEAFF. The rearrangement joins TRBV4-3 to TRBJ1-1. The CDR3 is 19 residues long. Germline V gives CDR1 LGHNA, CDR2 YSLEER.

The gene calls are TRBV12-3 or TRBV12-4 and TRBJ2-7; TCRdb reports TRBD1, a call that lacks DNA to check it against. The CDR3 runs 13 residues. The CDR3 region is CASSLGGTDEQYF.

V is TRBV11-2 and J is TRBJ2-1; the D call from TCRdb, TRBD1, cannot be confirmed without DNA. Germline CDR1 and CDR2: SGHAT and FQNNGV. This CDR3 is 16 amino acids long. This CDR3 reads CASSPRPGQGYNEQFF.

This chain connects TRBV4-1 to TRBJ2-1; the TCRdb D gene call, TRBD2, has no DNA to confirm it. Germline CDR1 and CDR2: MGHRA and YSYEKL. This CDR3 region has 16 residues. The CDR3: CASSQELAGRINEQFF.

V usage is TRBV7-3 and J usage is TRBJ2-7; checking the TCRdb D call of TRBD1 is not possible without DNA. In germline, CDR1 is SGHTA, CDR2 FQGTGA. The CDR3 runs to 17 residues. CDR3 residues: CASSLNPVRPGSYEQYF.

V gene TRBV20-1 combines with J gene TRBJ2-7. The CDR3 runs to 15 residues. Per the germline V gene, CDR1 is DFQATT and CDR2 is SNEGSKA (reference sequence). The CDR3 sequence: CSARDLREDYYEQYF.

V and J are TRBV20-1 and TRBJ1-4. This CDR3 is 15 amino acids long. Germline loops: CDR1 DFQATT, CDR2 SNEGSKA (reference sequence). Here the CDR3 reads CSAREFGSSNEKLFF.

The J gene is TRBJ1-1, the V gene TRBV12-3 or TRBV12-4; TCRdb indicates TRBD1, and absent DNA this call remains unverified. CDR3 length: 13 amino acids. Here the CDR3 reads CASSLVGGWKAFF.

The J gene is TRBJ2-2, the V gene TRBV27. The CDR3 is made up of 12 amino acids. CDR1 MNHEY and CDR2 SMNVEV come from the germline V gene (reference sequence). The CDR3: CASSPFSGELFF.

This sequence joins TRBV7-8 and TRBJ2-3. Germline loops: CDR1 SGHVS, CDR2 FQNEAQ. CDR3 length equals 16 residues. The CDR3 protein is CASSLSLAGVTDTQYF.

This chain connects TRBV6-5 to TRBJ2-7; without DNA, the TCRdb call of TRBD1 cannot be checked. The CDR3 length is 14 residues. Germline-derived CDR1 and CDR2 are MNHEY and SVGAGI. The CDR3 here is CASSYGGAHDEQYF.

This chain uses TRBV7-9 with TRBJ1-4. Germline-derived CDR1 and CDR2 are SEHNR and FQNEAQ (reference sequence). The CDR3 loop spans 16 amino acids. CDR3 amino acids: CASSPRGGSEQEKLFF.

V usage is TRBV7-6 and J usage is TRBJ1-5. Germline assignment: CDR1 SGHVS and CDR2 FNYEAQ. This CDR3 is built from 13 residues. The CDR3 protein is CASSPTGSQPQHF.

Here the CDR3 reads CASSPFVAANTGELFF. The chain links TRBV19 to TRBJ2-2; TCRdb calls TRBD1, which cannot be checked without DNA. The germline gives CDR1 LNHDA, CDR2 SQIVND (reference sequence). The CDR3 sequence is 16 residues long.

The rearrangement joins TRBV3-1 to TRBJ1-6. Germline V gene lookup returns CDR1 LGHDT and CDR2 YNNKEL (reference sequence). CDR3 length: 14 residues. CDR3 region: CASSQAGPRSPLHF. Combining the CDR3 with reference TRBV3-1 and TRBJ1-6 gives the whole variable domain DTAVSQTPKYLVTQMGNDKSIKCEQNLGHDTMYWYKQDSKKFLKIMFSYNNKELIINETVPNRFSPKSPDKAHLNLHINSLELGDSAVYFCASSQAGPRSPLHFGNGTRLTVT.

This chain uses TRBV12-3 or TRBV12-4 with TRBJ2-6; TCRdb gives TRBD1 as the D gene, but with no DNA this cannot be confirmed. CDR3 length: 14 amino acids. CDR3 amino acids: CASRPLSGANVLTF.